This TCR beta chain was sequenced for a study of cytomegalovirus exposure and HLA in healthy donors. The study, taken as a whole, reports: The productive fraction for most TCR beta V segments was about 90% or about 30% in an earlier analysis.

The ends were cut back, 6 bases at V and 2 bases at J, with 8 bases in the middle. Germline values: CDR1 MNHNS, CDR2 SASEGT. The CDR3 totals 14 residues. The PCR had 60 Vbeta and 13 Jbeta primers. Data came from immunoSEQ multiplex PCR; TCRdb stores just in-frame clones and leaves some out. The sample includes around 150,000 clones, approximately 80% of them seen just once. On this clone itself: Its target is unknown.

The sequenced sample consisted of PBMCs. The clonotype originates from a woman aged 40-49 years in good health and CMV-seronegative. The J gene is TRBJ2-6, the V gene TRBV6-1; D gene ambiguous. The CDR3 nucleotides read TGTGCCAGCAGACCACAAACTGGGGCCAACGTCCTGACTTTC. This gives the protein CASRPQTGANVLTF.